This TCR beta chain comes out of a study of OX40 agonist ivuxolimab in advanced cancers. Using immunoSEQ multiplex PCR, the repertoire was profiled, and TCRdb retains in-frame clones only, with some absent. The sample carries approximately 66,000 clones, around 83% recorded once. Trimming left V 5 bases short and J 3 bases short, with 5 bases between. The CDR3 length is 11 residues. The germline CDR1 and CDR2 sequences are SGHNT and YENEEA. This TCR came from an adult with an advanced solid tumor such as melanoma, head and neck, liver or kidney cancer. The chain links TRBV11-3 to TRBJ2-7; D gene uncertain. This material consisted of CD4+ or CD8+ T cells sorted from blood, taken in a trial of the OX40 agonist ivuxolimab. The CDR3 nucleotides read TGTGCCAGCAGCCTCAACTACGAGCAGTACTTC. Its protein product is CASSLNYEQYF.